This T cell receptor (beta chain) comes out of a study of shared clonotypes between healthy human individuals. The V and J ends lost 7 bases and 4 bases, in that order; junction bases with no gene match: 3. Germline V lookup: CDR1 ENHRY, CDR2 SYGVKD. The CDR3 covers 13 residues. Only in-frame clones appear in the TCRdb table, and some are missing; sequencing was by immunoSEQ multiplex PCR. This table has fewer than 2.5 million clones, 93% appearing once. The chain has TRBV10-3 and TRBJ1-1; 10 positions agree with TRBD1. The sequenced material came from naive CD4+ T cells from PBMCs. The subset is: CD45RA+ positively selected. The source is a man between 18 and 29 years old in good health. Some clones in this sample may be carry-over from other donors' samples. CDR3 region: CAITRDRGTEAFF. In DNA, the CDR3 is TGTGCCATCACCCGGGACAGGGGCACTGAAGCTTTCTTT.